The 30 T cell receptor beta chains presented below share a single source sample, sequenced in a study of blood T cell repertoires in COVID-19. Clones were read by immunoSEQ multiplex PCR, and TCRdb kept only the in-frame ones, dropping some. The repertoire holds 400,000 to 450,000 clones, 70% to 90% seen once, with about 0.91% in the top ten. The specimen sequenced was peripheral blood. These receptor sequences come from a man aged 18 to 30 with COVID-19, enrolled during active disease.

This clone came up once. The chain combines TRBV7-3 with TRBJ2-1; a weak D match, TRBD2 (5 bases). The CDR3 is made up of 13 amino acids. The germline CDR1 and CDR2 sequences are SGHTA and FQGTGA. V was clipped by 4 bases and J by 3 bases, with 7 bases between them. CDR3 sequence (DNA): TGTGCCAGCAGCTCCGGGGTCTACAATGAGCAGTTCTTC. Encoded protein: CASSSGVYNEQFF.

The rearrangement uses TRBV15 and TRBJ1-3; a weak D match, TRBD1 (6 bases). CDR1 is LNHNV, CDR2 YYDKDF, per germline (reference sequence). The CDR3 extends over 15 amino acids. The V and J ends lost 0 bases and 2 bases respectively, with 8 bases between them. The CDR3 DNA is TGTGCCACCAGCAGAGATGCAGGGGCTGGAAACACCATATATTTT. Encoded protein: CATSRDAGAGNTIYF.

This clone was seen a handful of times. The chain carries TRBV5-1 and TRBJ2-1; TRBD2 is a possible D gene (6 bases). CDR3 length equals 17 residues. V was trimmed by 4 bases and J by 2 bases, leaving 19 bases between them. In germline, CDR1 is SGHRS, CDR2 YFSETQ. The CDR3, as DNA: TGCGCCAGCAGCCCCGAAGGAGGGCCGGGCACCTACAATGAGCAGTTCTTC. Protein product: CASSPEGGPGTYNEQFF.

The V call is TRBV7-9, the J call TRBJ1-1, with D unresolved. Trimming cost V 5 bases and J 4 bases, with 14 bases left between them. Per germline, CDR1 SEHNR and CDR2 FQNEAQ (reference sequence). There are 14 residues in the CDR3. CDR3 amino acids: CASSPVAGVTEAFF. The CDR3 DNA is TGTGCCAGCAGCCCGGTGGCCGGGGTCACTGAAGCTTTCTTT. Full variable domain (remainder filled in from reference TRBV7-9 and TRBJ1-1): DTGVSQNPRHKITKRGQNVTFRCDPISEHNRLYWYRQTLGQGPEFLTYFQNEAQLEKSRLLSDRFSAERPKGSFSTLEIQRTEQGDSAMYLCASSPVAGVTEAFFGQGTRLTVV.

The CDR3 is CASSDPTRKYNSPLHF. The CDR3 DNA is TGTGCCAGCAGCGACCCGACAAGAAAATATAATTCACCCCTCCACTTT. The chain links TRBV5-6 to TRBJ1-6; no definite D call. Trimming took off 4 bases at V and 4 bases at J, with 15 bases between the two ends. The CDR3 runs 16 residues. Germline CDR1 and CDR2: SGHDT and YYEEEE.

This sequence joins TRBV6-5 and TRBJ2-7; D unresolved. The V gene lost 0 bases and the J gene lost 0 bases, with 9 bases spanning the gap. Per the germline V gene, CDR1 is MNHEY and CDR2 is SVGAGI. The CDR3 runs to 15 residues. The CDR3 protein is CASSYSWATSYEQYF. As DNA, the CDR3 is TGTGCCAGCAGTTACTCCTGGGCTACCTCCTACGAGCAGTACTTC.

In this sample, this clone turned up once. The rearrangement uses TRBV5-5 and TRBJ2-2, with TRBD2 as a possible D gene (6 bases). The V gene lost 3 bases and the J gene lost 0 bases, with 12 bases spanning the gap. CDR3 length: 16 amino acids. Per germline, CDR1 SGHKS and CDR2 YYEKEE (reference sequence). The CDR3 here is CASSWTTAANTGELFF. DNA for the CDR3: TGTGCCAGCAGCTGGACTACCGCTGCGAACACCGGGGAGCTGTTTTTT.

The gene calls are TRBV7-9 and TRBJ2-5, with 12 bases lining up with TRBD2. CDR1 and CDR2 from the germline V gene are SEHNR and FQNEAQ (reference sequence). Trimming at V came to 5 bases and at J to 5 bases, leaving 9 bases not matched to a gene. The CDR3 has 16 residues. In nucleotides, the CDR3 is TGTGCCAGCAGCCCACTAGCGGGGGGATTTCGGGAGACCCAGTACTTC. Encoded protein: CASSPLAGGFRETQYF.

The chain links TRBV3-1 (or the pseudogene TRBV3-2) to TRBJ1-3; perhaps TRBD1 as D (6 bases). The CDR3 has 13 amino acids. CDR1 and CDR2 (germline): LGHDT, YNNKEL (reference sequence). V dropped 10 bases and J dropped 4 bases, with 14 bases sitting between them. CDR3 DNA: TGTGCCATCTCAGGGGATAGCGGAAACACCATATATTTT. Residues: CAISGDSGNTIYF.

The genes are TRBV25-1 and TRBJ1-5; no definite D call. Per the germline V gene, CDR1 is MGHDK and CDR2 is SYGVNS. The CDR3 is 14 amino acids. Trimming shortened V by 5 bases and J by 4 bases, and 12 bases separated the two germline ends. DNA for the CDR3: TGTGCCAGCAGTAGTTCACAGTCTAATCAGCCCCAGCATTTT. Residues: CASSSSQSNQPQHF.

The chain carries TRBV5-4 and TRBJ2-1; TRBD2 aligns across 9 bases. V lost 0 bases and J lost 7; bases outside the gene matches: 5. Germline V gene data show CDR1 as SGHNT and CDR2 as YYREEE (reference sequence). This CDR3 spans 15 amino acids. CDR3 in amino acids: CASSLVLAGMNEQFF. The CDR3 DNA follows: TGTGCCAGCAGCTTGGTGCTAGCGGGGATGAATGAGCAGTTCTTC.

The genes are TRBV30 and TRBJ1-6, with D possibly matching TRBD1 (6 bases). The CDR3 totals 14 residues. Germline V gene lookup returns CDR1 GTSNPN and CDR2 SVGIG (reference sequence). Trimming left V 7 bases short and J 3 bases short, with 13 bases between. As DNA, the CDR3 is TGTGCCTTGAAACAGGGAATCTATAATTCACCCCTCCACTTT. It codes for CALKQGIYNSPLHF.

This clone has a single count. The rearrangement links TRBV10-2 to TRBJ2-1, with 7 bases that match TRBD2. CDR1 is WSHSY and CDR2 is SAAADI in the germline V gene. J was trimmed by 2 bases and V by 9 bases; bases with no gene match: 4. The CDR3 consists of 13 residues. This chain's CDR3 is CASGGGTYNEQFF. In DNA form, the CDR3 reads TGCGCCAGTGGGGGGGGGACCTACAATGAGCAGTTCTTC.

The chain recombines TRBV5-4 with TRBJ1-1, with D unclear. The CDR3 extends over 12 amino acids. CDR1 SGHNT and CDR2 YYREEE come from the germline V gene (reference sequence). The ends were cut back, 2 bases at V and 6 bases at J, with 8 bases in the middle. The CDR3 DNA reads as TGTGCCAGCAGCTTCGGCGGGGCTGAAGCTTTCTTT. Residues: CASSFGGAEAFF. The full variable domain, completed using reference TRBV5-4 and TRBJ1-1, is ETGVTQSPTHLIKTRGQQVTLRCSSQSGHNTVSWYQQALGQGPQFIFQYYREEENGRGNFPPRFSGLQFPNYSSELNVNALELDDSALYLCASSFGGAEAFFGQGTRLTVV.

This chain joins TRBV5-4 and TRBJ2-3, with unresolved D. Per germline, CDR1 SGHNT and CDR2 YYREEE (reference sequence). This CDR3 spans 14 amino acids. V was cut by 0 bases and J by 0 bases, with 5 bases left in between. CDR3 DNA: TGTGCCAGCAGCTTGGAACTTAGCACAGATACGCAGTATTTT. It translates to CASSLELSTDTQYF.

The chain combines TRBV2 with TRBJ2-1; 7 bases agree with TRBD1. The CDR3 is 13 amino acids. Germline assignment: CDR1 SNHLY and CDR2 FYNNEI. V shed 8 bases and J 1 base; nucleotides not matched to a gene: 2. CDR3 amino acids: CASDRESYNEQFF. CDR3 sequence (DNA): TGTGCCAGCGACAGGGAATCCTACAATGAGCAGTTCTTC.

This rearrangement joins TRBV25-1 to TRBJ1-2; 8 positions match TRBD1. Germline trimming cut 3 bases from V and 4 bases from J; bases unmatched to any gene: 16. The CDR3 totals 18 residues. Germline CDR1 is MGHDK and CDR2 is SYGVNS. CDR3 nucleotides: TGTGCCAGCAGTGATTACCCCGGACAGGGAGTATGGAGCTATGGCTACACCTTC. As protein: CASSDYPGQGVWSYGYTF.

The V and J genes are TRBV11-2 and TRBJ2-2; TRBD2 aligns across 11 bases. This CDR3 region has 16 residues. The V segment lost 5 bases and the J segment 1 base; nucleotides outside the gene matches: 3. In germline, CDR1 is SGHAT, CDR2 FQNNGV. The DNA for the CDR3 is TGTGCCAGCAGCGCTAGCGGGGGGCTGAACACCGGGGAGCTGTTTTTT. Its translation: CASSASGGLNTGELFF.

The table lists this clone with a few counts. V and J are TRBV9 and TRBJ1-1; 7 bases agree with TRBD1. Trimming at V came to 4 bases and at J to 1 base, leaving 7 bases not matched to a gene. Germline CDR1 SGDLS, CDR2 YYNGEE. The CDR3 runs to 15 residues. CDR3 sequence reads: CASSPRQGRNTEAFF. CDR3 DNA: TGTGCCAGCAGCCCACGACAGGGAAGGAACACTGAAGCTTTCTTT.

V is TRBV21-1 and J is TRBJ2-7; the table gives TRBD1 as D, unverified against the DNA. TRBV21-1 is classified as a pseudogene. The CDR3 loop spans 16 amino acids. The CDR3 nucleotides are TGTGCCTCGCGACGTCGCGGTGACAGGGTCAATTACGAGCAGTACTTC. This encodes CASRRRGDRVNYEQYF.

This clone was recorded once. The V gene is TRBV3-1 (or the pseudogene TRBV3-2), the J gene TRBJ2-1; 7 bases agree with TRBD1. Germline V gene sequence: CDR1 LGHDT, CDR2 YNNKEL (reference sequence). V shed 0 bases and J 4 bases; nucleotides not matched to a gene: 9. This CDR3 has 17 residues. This CDR3 reads CASSQDSGTDIYNEQFF. The CDR3, as DNA: TGTGCCAGCAGCCAAGATAGTGGGACAGACATATACAATGAGCAGTTCTTC.

This chain joins TRBV11-2 and TRBJ2-2, with D hard to call. V was clipped by 3 bases and J by 1 base, with 6 bases between them. Germline lookup yields CDR1 SGHAT and CDR2 FQNNGV. This CDR3 is 14 amino acids long. The chain's CDR3 is CASSFIRNTGELFF. In DNA form, the CDR3 reads TGTGCCAGCAGCTTTATCAGGAACACCGGGGAGCTGTTTTTT.

The chain carries TRBV5-4 and TRBJ2-7; TRBD2 aligns across 8 bases. V trimming: 4 bases; J trimming: 3 bases; junction bases outside the gene matches: 9. The CDR3 loop spans 15 amino acids. Per the germline V gene, CDR1 is SGHNT and CDR2 is YYREEE (reference sequence). The CDR3: CASSPGGAGGYEQYF. CDR3 DNA sequence: TGTGCCAGCAGCCCCGGGGGGGCGGGGGGCTACGAGCAGTACTTC.

CDR3 residues: CASSPGQGGYSPLHF. The CDR3 DNA sequence: TGTGCCAGCAGTCCGGGACAGGGAGGATATTCACCCCTCCACTTT. The chain combines TRBV6-5 with TRBJ1-6; 9 bases match TRBD1. Looked up from germline, CDR1 is MNHEY and CDR2 is SVGAGI. V lost 5 bases and J lost 8; bases outside the gene matches: 7. CDR3 length: 15 amino acids.

This chain links TRBV4-2 with TRBJ2-5; D remains ambiguous. This CDR3 has 15 amino acids. V shed 0 bases and J shed 4 bases, with 12 bases lying between them. The germline CDR1 and CDR2 sequences are LGHNA and YNFKEQ. CDR3 bases: TGTGCCAGCAGCCAAGAGAGAGGTTTCGGAGAGACCCAGTACTTC. Translated: CASSQERGFGETQYF.

The V and J genes are TRBV5-6 and TRBJ2-3; D remains ambiguous. Germline CDR1 is SGHDT and CDR2 is YYEEEE. Trimming removed 2 bases at V and 8 bases at J, with 12 bases between. The CDR3 consists of 13 residues. CDR3: CASSLPRTGTQYF. Written as DNA, the CDR3 is TGTGCCAGCAGCTTACCAAGAACCGGTACGCAGTATTTT.

V gene TRBV12-5 combines with J gene TRBJ2-7, with D possibly TRBD1 on 6 matching bases. The ends were cut back, 6 bases at V and 1 base at J, with 16 bases in the middle. Germline V gives CDR1 LGHNT, CDR2 FRNRAP. This CDR3 contains 15 residues. The CDR3 loop is CASGKTGAPSYEQYF. The CDR3 DNA follows: TGTGCTAGTGGGAAGACAGGCGCCCCTTCCTACGAGCAGTACTTC.

This rearrangement joins TRBV2 to TRBJ2-5, with 7 bases that match TRBD2. CDR1 is SNHLY and CDR2 is FYNNEI in the germline V gene. The V segment lost 8 bases and the J segment 2 bases; nucleotides outside the gene matches: 8. The CDR3 spans 14 residues. The DNA of the CDR3 is TGTGCCAGCCGCTGGGGAGGGAGTCAAGAGACCCAGTACTTC. The encoded protein is CASRWGGSQETQYF.

V usage is TRBV7-6 and J usage is TRBJ2-1; 8 nucleotides agree with TRBD2. Germline V gives CDR1 SGHVS, CDR2 FNYEAQ. Trimming at V came to 5 bases and at J to 0 bases, leaving 6 bases not matched to a gene. This CDR3 spans 16 amino acids. CDR3 nucleotide sequence: TGTGCCAGCAGCCCCCGGGGGGGGACCTCCTACAATGAGCAGTTCTTC. Amino acids: CASSPRGGTSYNEQFF.

In nucleotides, the CDR3 is TGTGCCAGCTCACCAGGCTTGGCTAGCGGGGAACAAGAGACCCAGTACTTC. Translation gives CASSPGLASGEQETQYF. The chain joins TRBV18 to TRBJ2-5; 9 bases are a match to TRBD2. Germline V gene data show CDR1 as KGHSH and CDR2 as LQKENI. V dropped 2 bases and J dropped 2; count of bases not matched to a gene: 9. CDR3 length: 17 residues.